This entry lists 22 T cell receptor beta chains sequenced from one sample in a study of T-cell memory formation after mild COVID-19. TCRdb re-called the 5' RACE reads through MiXCR, storing one row per CDR3 protein. The data hold hundreds of thousands of distinct CDR3 sequences, with roughly 26% observed a single time. What was sequenced was PBMCs or a T cell subset sorted from them (not recorded which). Receptors were obtained from an adult woman who had mild COVID-19 (a few samples of this study predate the infection). Cell type and time point are not known.

V and J are TRBV12-5 and TRBJ1-1; D is uncertain. From germline, CDR1 is LGHNT and CDR2 FRNRAP. V gave up 5 bases and J gave up 3 bases, with 10 bases separating them. The CDR3 extends over 13 amino acids. CDR3 residues: CASGRGIDTEAFF. The CDR3 coding sequence is TGTGCTAGTGGTCGGGGAATAGACACTGAAGCTTTCTTT.

The V gene is TRBV15, the J gene TRBJ2-3, with D tentatively TRBD1 or TRBD2 (5 bases each). V gave up 0 bases and J gave up 0 bases, with 16 bases separating them. CDR3 length: 18 residues. Per the germline V gene, CDR1 is LNHNV and CDR2 is YYDKDF (reference sequence). The DNA of the CDR3 is TGTGCCACCAGCAGAGATGGGGGTCTAATTACTAGCACAGATACGCAGTATTTT. This encodes CATSRDGGLITSTDTQYF.

This clonotype was counted between two and nine times. V and J are TRBV29-1 and TRBJ1-1; TRBD1 might be the D (5 bases). The CDR3 is 13 amino acids. Trimming pared 5 bases from V and 2 bases from J, leaving 12 bases between. Germline lookup yields CDR1 SQVTM and CDR2 ANQGSEA. For the CDR3, the DNA is TGCAGCGTTTCGGGACTGGCAAACACTGAAGCTTTCTTT. It encodes CSVSGLANTEAFF.

This clonotype was counted between two and nine times. The chain employs TRBV6-1 and TRBJ1-3; D gene ambiguous. The V end was cut by 5 bases, the J end by 0 bases, with 8 bases between. Germline CDR1 MNHNS, CDR2 SASEGT. There are 14 residues in the CDR3. CDR3 sequence (DNA): TGTGCCAGCAGTCGCCCAATCTCTGGAAACACCATATATTTT. Residues: CASSRPISGNTIYF.

The chain combines TRBV10-3 with TRBJ1-1, with D possibly matching TRBD1 (5 bases). This CDR3 has 12 residues. Trimming removed 5 bases at V and 7 bases at J, with 11 bases between. Germline CDR1 ENHRY, CDR2 SYGVKD. CDR3 region: CAISFGTFEAFF. CDR3 in DNA: TGTGCCATCAGTTTTGGGACCTTTGAAGCTTTCTTT.

The chain combines TRBV7-9 with TRBJ1-6, with 7 bases that match TRBD1. Germline V lookup: CDR1 SEHNR, CDR2 FQNEAQ (reference sequence). V shed 0 bases and J 5 bases; nucleotides not matched to a gene: 1. CDR3 size: 15 residues. CDR3 region: CASSLAGTDNSPLHF. In DNA, the CDR3 is TGTGCCAGCAGCTTAGCCGGGACAGATAATTCACCCCTCCACTTT.

V gene TRBV11-3 combines with J gene TRBJ2-1; maybe TRBD1 (6 bases). CDR3 length: 15 amino acids. Germline CDR1 is SGHNT and CDR2 is YENEEA. Between the trimmed V and J ends, which lost 4 bases and 4 bases, there was a span of 14 bases. CDR3 amino acids: CASSSGGTTYNEQFF. The CDR3 DNA reads TGTGCCAGCAGCTCAGGTGGGACAACATACAATGAGCAGTTCTTC.

J is TRBJ1-2 and V is TRBV10-3; D unclear. The CDR3 has 11 residues. V lost 4 bases to trimming and J lost 7 bases, with 7 bases between them. The V gene's germline CDR1 is ENHRY and CDR2 SYGVKD. CDR3 nucleotide sequence: TGTGCCATCAGTGCGGGATTTGGCTACACCTTC. Translating it yields CAISAGFGYTF.

This clonotype was seen more than once but under ten times. The chain has TRBV18 and TRBJ2-4; D gene uncertain. The CDR3 consists of 14 residues. Germline V gives CDR1 KGHSH, CDR2 LQKENI. With 3 bases removed from V and 7 bases from J, the gap between germline ends came to 13 bases. This CDR3 reads CASSPLKGFNIQYF. CDR3 in DNA: TGTGCCAGCTCACCTCTGAAAGGGTTCAACATTCAGTACTTC.

The chain links TRBV7-9 to TRBJ1-5, with 7 positions matching TRBD1. Germline values: CDR1 SEHNR, CDR2 FQNEAQ (reference sequence). The CDR3 spans 15 residues. Trimming removed 4 bases from V and 4 bases from J; junction bases left unmatched: 7. The CDR3 nucleotides are TGTGCCAGCAGCTACGCCGGGACAGAGAATCAGCCCCAGCATTTT. This encodes CASSYAGTENQPQHF.

J is TRBJ1-1 and V is TRBV20-1, with a weak D call TRBD1 (5 bases). The CDR3 loop spans 16 amino acids. The germline gives CDR1 DFQATT, CDR2 SNEGSKA (reference sequence). V was shortened by 3 bases and J by 1 base, with 18 bases between the two germline ends. CDR3 nucleotide sequence: TGCAGTGCTAGGGGCGTGAGGCTAGGGGAGAACACTGAAGCTTTCTTT. This sequence encodes CSARGVRLGENTEAFF.

This clonotype showed up just a few times. This chain links TRBV15 with TRBJ1-2; no clear D. Trimming took 1 base from V and 3 from J, leaving 9 bases between them. This CDR3 comprises 14 residues. Germline CDR1 is LNHNV and CDR2 is YYDKDF (reference sequence). The CDR3 here is CATSRGGLYYGYTF. The CDR3 DNA reads TGTGCCACCAGCAGAGGAGGGCTCTACTATGGCTACACCTTC.

The chain carries TRBV6-2 or TRBV6-3 and TRBJ2-7, with TRBD2 identical over 8 bases. Germline assignment: CDR1 MNHEY and CDR2 SVGEGT. The CDR3 is 17 residues long. After removal of 4 bases from V and 0 bases from J, the junction contained 11 bases not matched to a gene. In DNA form, the CDR3 reads TGTGCCAGCAGTTTGCGGATTAGGCTAGCGGGCTCCTACGAGCAGTACTTC. It specifies CASSLRIRLAGSYEQYF.

There are a few counts of this clonotype. The chain is built from TRBV9 and TRBJ1-5; the D is unclear. The CDR3 covers 15 residues. Per the germline V gene, CDR1 is SGDLS and CDR2 is YYNGEE. Trimming took 0 bases from V and 5 from J, leaving 12 bases between them. DNA of the CDR3: TGTGCCAGCAGCGTAGCCGGGTTGAGGCATCAGCCCCAGCATTTT. Amino acid sequence: CASSVAGLRHQPQHF.

This clonotype has at least ten counts. V gene TRBV7-9 combines with J gene TRBJ1-1; 11 bases match TRBD1. Per germline, CDR1 SEHNR and CDR2 FQNEAQ (reference sequence). The V and J ends lost 5 bases and 2 bases, in that order; junction bases with no gene match: 10. The CDR3 runs to 17 residues. The CDR3 spells CASSPPFGQGANTEAFF. The CDR3, as DNA: TGTGCCAGCAGCCCACCCTTTGGACAGGGGGCCAACACTGAAGCTTTCTTT.

The chain combines TRBV6-6 with TRBJ1-1; D possibly corresponds to TRBD1 (6 bases). The CDR3 covers 13 residues. Germline values: CDR1 MNHNY, CDR2 SVGAGI (reference sequence). Trimming shortened V by 5 bases and J by 4 bases, and 11 bases separated the two germline ends. CDR3 region: CASSEQGTTEAFF. The CDR3 DNA follows: TGTGCCAGCAGTGAACAGGGAACCACTGAAGCTTTCTTT.

The CDR3 spells CASSLTGFLDTQYF. Here the CDR3 DNA reads TGTGCCAGCAGCTTAACGGGATTTTTAGATACGCAGTATTTT. The chain has TRBV7-3 and TRBJ2-3; D unclear. This CDR3 contains 14 residues. The germline gives CDR1 SGHTA, CDR2 FQGTGA. Trimming removed 0 bases at V and 5 bases at J, with 9 bases between.

The genes are TRBV7-2 and TRBJ2-7; either TRBD1 or TRBD2 may supply D (5 bases each). The germline gives CDR1 SGHTA, CDR2 FQGNSA. The CDR3 consists of 16 residues. Trimming removed 1 base at V and 2 bases at J, with 15 bases between. The CDR3 coding sequence is TGTGCCAGCAGCTTAGGGCCCGGACTGGGACCCTACGAGCAGTACTTC. It yields the protein CASSLGPGLGPYEQYF.

The chain combines TRBV7-2 with TRBJ2-5; tentatively, D is TRBD2 (5 bases). The CDR3 loop spans 14 amino acids. Per the germline V gene, CDR1 is SGHTA and CDR2 is FQGNSA. The ends were cut back, 3 bases at V and 5 bases at J, with 13 bases in the middle. The CDR3 DNA reads TGTGCCAGCAGCTTGAGGACTCTCGGGGAGACCCAGTACTTC. Protein sequence: CASSLRTLGETQYF.

This clonotype occurred many times. The genes are TRBV11-2 and TRBJ2-7; D is possibly TRBD1 or TRBD2 (7 bases each). Germline V lookup: CDR1 SGHAT, CDR2 FQNNGV. V lost 4 bases to trimming and J lost 1 base, with 14 bases between them. The CDR3 totals 15 residues. CDR3 bases: TGTGCCAGCAGCTCAGCGGGACAGCCTTCCTACGAGCAGTACTTC. Amino acids: CASSSAGQPSYEQYF.

This clonotype has a handful of counts. The V call is TRBV12-3 or TRBV12-4, the J call TRBJ1-4; maybe TRBD1 (6 bases). CDR3 length: 14 amino acids. V dropped 4 bases and J dropped 7 bases, with 13 bases sitting between them. DNA of the CDR3: TGTGCCAGCAGTTCGGTGGGGGCTGGTGAAAAACTGTTTTTT. This gives the protein CASSSVGAGEKLFF.

The rearrangement uses TRBV7-8 and TRBJ1-2; D may be TRBD1 (5 bases). Germline CDR1 is SGHVS and CDR2 is FQNEAQ. Trimming cost V 1 base and J 4 bases, with 13 bases left between them. The CDR3 is 15 residues long. CDR3 loop: CASSLDLTDFYGYTF. The CDR3 coding sequence is TGTGCCAGCAGCTTAGACCTGACAGATTTCTATGGCTACACCTTC.